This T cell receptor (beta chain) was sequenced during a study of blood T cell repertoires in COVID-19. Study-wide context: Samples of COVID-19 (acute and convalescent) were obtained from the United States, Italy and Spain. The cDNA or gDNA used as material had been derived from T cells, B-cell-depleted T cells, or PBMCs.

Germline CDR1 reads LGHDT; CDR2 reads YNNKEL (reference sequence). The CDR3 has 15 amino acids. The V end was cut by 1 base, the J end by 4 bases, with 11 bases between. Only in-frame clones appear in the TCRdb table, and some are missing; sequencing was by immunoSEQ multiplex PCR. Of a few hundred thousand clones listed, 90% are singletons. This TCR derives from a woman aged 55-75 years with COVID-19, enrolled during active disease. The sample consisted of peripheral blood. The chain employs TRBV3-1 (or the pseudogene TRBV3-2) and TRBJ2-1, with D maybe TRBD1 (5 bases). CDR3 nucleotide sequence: TGTGCCAGCAGCCAAGGACAGTTCTTTTACAATGAGCAGTTCTTC. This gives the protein CASSQGQFFYNEQFF.